The clone carrying this T cell receptor beta chain was detected only a few times. Time point meaning: healthy volunteer bleed at 2 weeks. The authors extracted total RNA from unfractionated whole blood. The data stem from a study of human T cells and chemical hapten exposure. The CDR3 covers 13 residues. Trimming took 7 bases from V and 2 from J; bases not matched to a gene: 4. Germline V lookup: CDR1 SNHLY, CDR2 FYNNEI. The library attached unique molecular identifiers to individual cDNA molecules. In the authors' workflow: Sample TCR counts, which ranged from about 23,224 to 700,000, had a median of about 100,000. TCRdb re-called the RACE reads with MiXCR, one entry per CDR3 protein. The V and J calls reflect TCRdb's pipeline rather than the authors' work. Among tens of thousands of distinct CDR3 sequences listed, approximately 8.2% were seen once.

The chain joins TRBV2 to TRBJ2-7; TRBD1 matches at 8 bases. This receptor was taken from a female donor in good health. Some clones in this sample may be carry-over from other donors' samples. Material: whole blood. CDR3 sequence reads: CASNRQGPYEQYF. The CDR3 nucleotides are TGTGCCAGCAACAGACAGGGGCCCTACGAGCAGTACTTC. The full variable domain, rest sourced from reference TRBV2 and TRBJ2-7, is EPEVTQTPSHQVTQMGQEVILRCVPISNHLYFYWYRQILGQKVEFLVSFYNNEISEKSEIFDDQFSVERPDGSNFTLKIRSTKLEDSAMYFCASNRQGPYEQYFGPGTRLTVT.